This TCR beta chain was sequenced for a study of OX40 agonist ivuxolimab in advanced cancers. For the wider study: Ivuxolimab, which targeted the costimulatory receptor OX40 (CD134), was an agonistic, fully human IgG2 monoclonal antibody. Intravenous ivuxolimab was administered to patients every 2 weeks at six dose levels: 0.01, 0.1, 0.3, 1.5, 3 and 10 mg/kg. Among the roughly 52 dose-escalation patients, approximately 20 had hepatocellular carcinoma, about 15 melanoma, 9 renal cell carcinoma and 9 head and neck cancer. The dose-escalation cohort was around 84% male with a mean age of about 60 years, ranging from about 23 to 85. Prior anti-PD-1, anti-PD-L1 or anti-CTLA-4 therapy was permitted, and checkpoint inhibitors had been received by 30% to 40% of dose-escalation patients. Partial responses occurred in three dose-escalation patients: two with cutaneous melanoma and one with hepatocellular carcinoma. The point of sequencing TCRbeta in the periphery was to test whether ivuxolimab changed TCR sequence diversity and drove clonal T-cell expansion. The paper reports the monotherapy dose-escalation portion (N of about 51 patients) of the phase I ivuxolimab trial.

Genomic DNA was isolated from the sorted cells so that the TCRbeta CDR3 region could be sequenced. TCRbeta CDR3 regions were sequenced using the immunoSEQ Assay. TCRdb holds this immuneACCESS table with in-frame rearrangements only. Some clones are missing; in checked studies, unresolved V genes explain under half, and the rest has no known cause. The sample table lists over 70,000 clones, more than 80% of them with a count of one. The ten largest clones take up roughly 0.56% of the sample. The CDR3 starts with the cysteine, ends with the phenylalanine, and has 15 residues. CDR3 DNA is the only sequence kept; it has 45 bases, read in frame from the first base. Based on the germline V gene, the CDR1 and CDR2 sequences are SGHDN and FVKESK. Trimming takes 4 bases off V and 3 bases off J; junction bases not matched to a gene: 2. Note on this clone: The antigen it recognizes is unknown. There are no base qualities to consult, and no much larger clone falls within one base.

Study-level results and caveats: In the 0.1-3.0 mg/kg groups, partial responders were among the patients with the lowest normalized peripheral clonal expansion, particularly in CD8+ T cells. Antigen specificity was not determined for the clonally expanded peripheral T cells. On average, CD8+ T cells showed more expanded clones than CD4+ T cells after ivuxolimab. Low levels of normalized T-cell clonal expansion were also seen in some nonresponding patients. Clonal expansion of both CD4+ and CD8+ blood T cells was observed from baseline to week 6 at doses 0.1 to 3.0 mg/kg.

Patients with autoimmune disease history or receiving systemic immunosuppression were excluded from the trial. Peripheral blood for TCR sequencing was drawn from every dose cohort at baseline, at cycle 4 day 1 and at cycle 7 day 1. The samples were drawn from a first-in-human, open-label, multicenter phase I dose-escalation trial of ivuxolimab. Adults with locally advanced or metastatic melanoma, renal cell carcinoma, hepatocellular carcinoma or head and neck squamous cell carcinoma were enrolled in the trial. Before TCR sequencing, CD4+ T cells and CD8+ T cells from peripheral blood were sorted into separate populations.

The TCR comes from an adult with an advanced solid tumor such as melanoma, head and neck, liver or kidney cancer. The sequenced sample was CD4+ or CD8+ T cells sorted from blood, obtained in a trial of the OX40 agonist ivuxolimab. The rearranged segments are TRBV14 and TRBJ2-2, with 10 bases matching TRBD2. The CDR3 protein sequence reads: CASSRTSGYTGELFF. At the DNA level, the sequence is TGTGCCAGCAGCCGGACTAGCGGTTACACCGGGGAGCTGTTTTTT.